Each of the 30 T cell receptor beta chains below was sequenced from the same sample in a study of blood T cell repertoires in COVID-19. Sequencing used immunoSEQ multiplex PCR; TCRdb keeps in-frame clones, though not all of them. The sample comprises a few hundred thousand clones, approximately 92% of which are singletons, and 4% to 5% rests with the top ten. The sequenced sample was peripheral blood. These receptor sequences come from a woman aged 40 to 50 who had recovered from COVID-19.

This clone was picked up a small number of times. The rearrangement uses TRBV11-2 and TRBJ2-2; 12 bases fit TRBD2. From germline, CDR1 is SGHAT and CDR2 FQNNGV. This CDR3 has 17 amino acids. The ends lost 5 bases at V and 6 bases at J; junction bases unmatched: 10. In nucleotides, the CDR3 is TGTGCCAGCAGCGCAAGGACTAGCGGGGCTCGTGCCGGGGAGCTGTTTTTT. Amino acid sequence: CASSARTSGARAGELFF.

The V call is TRBV7-2, the J call TRBJ1-5, with no clear D. Deletions cut 5 bases from V and 0 bases from J, with 11 bases between. This CDR3 has 15 amino acids. The germline V gene encodes CDR1 SGHTA and CDR2 FQGNSA. CDR3 loop: CASSTLSSSNQPQHF. CDR3 coding DNA: TGTGCCAGCAGCACCCTCTCCAGTAGCAATCAGCCCCAGCATTTT.

The chain couples TRBV2 to TRBJ1-3; 7 bases match TRBD1. J lost 6 bases, V lost 3 bases, and 2 bases had no gene match. CDR3 length: 13 residues. Looked up from germline, CDR1 is SNHLY and CDR2 is FYNNEI. Written as DNA, the CDR3 is TGTGCCAGCAGTGAGGGACAGCAAAACACCATATATTTT. It yields the protein CASSEGQQNTIYF.

The rearrangement uses TRBV15 and TRBJ2-1; a weak D match, TRBD2 (6 bases). Between the trimmed V and J ends, which lost 1 base and 7 bases, there was a span of 20 bases. From germline, CDR1 is LNHNV and CDR2 YYDKDF (reference sequence). This CDR3 comprises 17 residues. For the CDR3, the DNA is TGTGCCACCAGCAGAGGGGACGGCACGAACGGGGGTAATGAGCAGTTCTTC. Its protein is CATSRGDGTNGGNEQFF.

The chain employs TRBV2 and TRBJ2-2; D possibly corresponds to TRBD1 (6 bases). Trimming removed 2 bases from V and 6 bases from J, with 13 bases in between. The CDR3 consists of 15 residues. Germline V gives CDR1 SNHLY, CDR2 FYNNEI. In DNA, the CDR3 is TGTGCCAGCAGTGAAAGGGGGTCAGGGGCCGGGGAGCTGTTTTTT. Its translation is CASSERGSGAGELFF.

This chain links TRBV19 with TRBJ2-5; the match to TRBD2 covers 7 bases. With V trimmed by 3 bases and J by 5 bases, 9 bases remained unmatched. This CDR3 region has 15 residues. CDR1 is LNHDA, CDR2 SQIVND, per germline (reference sequence). The CDR3 spells CASSMYLAGGETQYF. CDR3 nucleotide sequence: TGTGCCAGTAGTATGTACTTAGCGGGTGGTGAGACCCAGTACTTC.

The V and J genes are TRBV11-3 and TRBJ2-1; no clear D gene. Germline lookup yields CDR1 SGHNT and CDR2 YENEEA. This CDR3 region has 12 residues. Trimming took off 5 bases at V and 7 bases at J, with 9 bases between the two ends. This CDR3 is CASSGAANEQFF. For the CDR3, the DNA is TGTGCCAGCAGCGGCGCGGCGAATGAGCAGTTCTTC.

A few counts support this clone. This chain uses TRBV4-1 with TRBJ1-1; TRBD1 is a possible D gene (5 bases). This CDR3 has 13 residues. Germline CDR1 reads MGHRA; CDR2 reads YSYEKL. V lost 4 bases, J lost 5 bases, and 11 bases lay in between. CDR3 in amino acids: CASSRAGDTEAFF. For the CDR3, the DNA is TGCGCCAGCAGCCGGGCGGGGGATACTGAAGCTTTCTTT.

This clone was detected only a few times. This chain joins TRBV11-2 and TRBJ2-3; 10 nucleotides line up with TRBD2. The CDR3 is 15 amino acids. Germline trimming cut 4 bases from V and 4 bases from J; bases unmatched to any gene: 5. Germline values: CDR1 SGHAT, CDR2 FQNNGV. CDR3 loop: CASSSGTSAADTQYF. The CDR3 bases are TGTGCCAGCAGCTCAGGGACTAGCGCAGCAGATACGCAGTATTTT.

The J gene is TRBJ1-2, the V gene TRBV6-5; D is uncertain. V was clipped by 5 bases and J by 4 bases, with 11 bases between them. The CDR3 spans 13 residues. Per germline, CDR1 MNHEY and CDR2 SVGAGI. As DNA, the CDR3 is TGTGCCAGCAGTCTGGCCGGACTCTATGGCTACACCTTC. Translation gives CASSLAGLYGYTF.

The chain joins TRBV28 to TRBJ2-7; TRBD2 is a possible D gene (5 bases). The CDR3 sequence is 13 residues long. Trimming took 3 bases from V and 3 from J, leaving 9 bases between them. Germline lookup yields CDR1 MDHEN and CDR2 SYDVKM. CDR3 residues: CASSLGGLYEQYF. The CDR3, as DNA: TGTGCCAGCAGTTTGGGCGGACTCTACGAGCAGTACTTC.

CDR3 in amino acids: CASSWTGNTEAFF. The CDR3 DNA is TGTGCCAGCAGCTGGACAGGGAACACTGAAGCTTTCTTT. This chain joins TRBV12-3 or TRBV12-4 and TRBJ1-1, with 7 bases aligning to TRBD1. This CDR3 is built from 13 residues. V lost 6 bases and J lost 1; bases outside the gene matches: 2.

This rearrangement joins TRBV5-5 to TRBJ1-2; D not resolved. The ends were cut back, 4 bases at V and 4 bases at J, with 11 bases in the middle. Germline-derived CDR1 and CDR2 are SGHKS and YYEKEE (reference sequence). The CDR3 has 13 amino acids. DNA for the CDR3: TGTGCCAGCAGCCCTGTTGAGCTCTATGGCTACACCTTC. It yields the protein CASSPVELYGYTF.

This clone was found once. The chain joins TRBV28 to TRBJ2-3; D might be TRBD1 (5 bases). CDR3 length: 13 amino acids. V lost 3 bases, J lost 4 bases, and 8 bases lay in between. Germline V gene sequence: CDR1 MDHEN, CDR2 SYDVKM. The CDR3 region is CASSFKGADTQYF. The CDR3, as DNA: TGTGCCAGCAGTTTTAAAGGGGCAGATACGCAGTATTTT. The whole variable domain, remainder taken from reference TRBV28 and TRBJ2-3, is DVKVTQSSRYLVKRTGEKVFLECVQDMDHENMFWYRQDPGLGLRLIYFSYDVKMKEKGDIPEGYSVSREKKERFSLILESASTNQTSMYLCASSFKGADTQYFGPGTRLTVL.

The rearrangement joins TRBV28 to TRBJ2-1; 8 nucleotides agree with TRBD2. The CDR3 loop spans 13 amino acids. J gave up 9 bases and V 5 bases, and 6 bases lay outside the gene matches. Germline V gene data show CDR1 as MDHEN and CDR2 as SYDVKM. The CDR3: CASSEYRGGEQFF. CDR3 sequence (DNA): TGTGCCAGCAGTGAATATCGGGGGGGTGAGCAGTTCTTC.

The V call is TRBV5-1, the J call TRBJ2-5; D is possibly TRBD2 (5 bases). The CDR3 runs 13 residues. V lost 3 bases and J 2 bases, leaving 8 bases between the germline ends. Germline V gives CDR1 SGHRS, CDR2 YFSETQ. Written as DNA, the CDR3 is TGCGCCAGCAGCTGGACGGGGCAAGAGACCCAGTACTTC. As protein: CASSWTGQETQYF.

The genes are TRBV9 and TRBJ2-7, with D maybe TRBD1 (5 bases). Trimming cost V 0 bases and J 3 bases, with 7 bases left between them. CDR3 length: 13 residues. Germline CDR1 and CDR2: SGDLS and YYNGEE. In DNA form, the CDR3 reads TGTGCCAGCAGCGTAGAGGACAACTACGAGCAGTACTTC. This gives the protein CASSVEDNYEQYF.

The V gene is TRBV3-1 (or the pseudogene TRBV3-2), the J gene TRBJ2-2, with TRBD1 identical over 8 bases. Per germline, CDR1 LGHDT and CDR2 YNNKEL (reference sequence). V trimming: 4 bases; J trimming: 4 bases; junction bases outside the gene matches: 5. The CDR3 consists of 15 residues. The CDR3 DNA follows: TGTGCCAGCAGCCCGCAGGGGGCAGTCACCGGGGAGCTGTTTTTT. This gives the protein CASSPQGAVTGELFF.

V gene TRBV10-3 combines with J gene TRBJ2-2; TRBD1 is a possible D gene (6 bases). CDR1 and CDR2 (germline): ENHRY, SYGVKD. The CDR3 covers 15 residues. Trimming took 3 bases from V and 1 from J, leaving 9 bases between them. The CDR3 loop reads CAISEETGNTGELFF. The CDR3 region has the DNA TGTGCCATCAGTGAAGAGACAGGGAACACCGGGGAGCTGTTTTTT.

The chain recombines TRBV9 with TRBJ1-6; TRBD1 agrees at 7 bases. Germline V CDR1 and CDR2: SGDLS, YYNGEE. Germline trimming cut 2 bases from V and 4 bases from J; bases unmatched to any gene: 3. This CDR3 has 15 amino acids. The CDR3 reads CASSVTTGYNSPLHF. CDR3 nucleotides: TGTGCCAGCAGCGTGACGACAGGGTATAATTCACCCCTCCACTTT.

This clone was found once. This chain joins TRBV28 and TRBJ2-3; possibly TRBD1 for D (6 bases). Trimming took off 10 bases at V and 3 bases at J, with 20 bases between the two ends. The CDR3 sequence is 15 residues long. Looked up from germline, CDR1 is MDHEN and CDR2 is SYDVKM. CDR3 nucleotide sequence: TGTGCCACCGCCCCCAGGGGAGCGGCAACAGATACGCAGTATTTT. As protein: CATAPRGAATDTQYF.

V and J are TRBV6-5 and TRBJ1-2; maybe TRBD1 (6 bases). The CDR3 is made up of 13 amino acids. Germline-derived CDR1 and CDR2 are MNHEY and SVGAGI. V shed 2 bases and J shed 6 bases, with 10 bases lying between them. The CDR3 region is CASSYGSGDGYTF. CDR3 sequence (DNA): TGTGCCAGCAGTTACGGGTCAGGGGATGGCTACACCTTC.

The gene calls are TRBV12-5 and TRBJ2-7; 8 bases map to TRBD1. J was trimmed by 4 bases and V by 0 bases; bases with no gene match: 8. The CDR3 runs to 16 residues. Per the germline V gene, CDR1 is LGHNT and CDR2 is FRNRAP. As DNA, the CDR3 is TGTGCTAGTGGTTTGGTCAACAGGGGGACGCGGTACGAGCAGTACGTC. Its protein is CASGLVNRGTRYEQYV.

This rearrangement joins TRBV9 to TRBJ2-2; D unclear. This CDR3 region has 11 residues. Trimming removed 4 bases from V and 4 bases from J, with 2 bases in between. Germline CDR1 and CDR2: SGDLS and YYNGEE. CDR3 coding DNA: TGTGCCAGCAGCCTCACCGGGGAGCTGTTTTTT. This gives the protein CASSLTGELFF.

The chain combines TRBV5-1 with TRBJ2-1; 9 nucleotides align to TRBD2. Germline V gives CDR1 SGHRS, CDR2 YFSETQ. CDR3 length equals 15 residues. The junction had 2 bases not matched to a gene; V was cut back by 0 bases and J by 4 bases. CDR3: CASSLGLAGYNEQFF. CDR3 nucleotides: TGCGCCAGCAGCTTGGGTCTAGCGGGGTACAATGAGCAGTTCTTC.

V usage is TRBV7-2 and J usage is TRBJ1-5; 9 bases are a match to TRBD1. The germline V gene has CDR1 SGHTA and CDR2 FQGNSA. J gave up 6 bases and V 5 bases, and 5 bases lay outside the gene matches. The CDR3 is made up of 14 amino acids. The CDR3 region has the DNA TGTGCCAGCAGCGTCGACAGGGGGGGTCAGCCCCAGCATTTT. Amino acid sequence: CASSVDRGGQPQHF.

The V call is TRBV7-2, the J call TRBJ2-2; no firm D call. In germline, CDR1 is SGHTA, CDR2 FQGNSA. The CDR3 is 16 residues long. V was cut by 5 bases and J by 6 bases, with 19 bases left in between. The CDR3 spells CASSRRGAGSAGELFF. Here the CDR3 DNA reads TGTGCCAGCAGCCGGAGAGGAGCTGGTAGTGCCGGGGAGCTGTTTTTT.

This rearrangement joins TRBV19 to TRBJ1-4; D may be TRBD1 (5 bases). Between the trimmed V and J ends, which lost 4 bases and 4 bases, there was a span of 13 bases. Per the germline V gene, CDR1 is LNHDA and CDR2 is SQIVND (reference sequence). This CDR3 is built from 15 residues. CDR3 sequence reads: CASSTLDSYNEKLFF. The CDR3 coding sequence is TGTGCCAGTAGTACCCTCGACAGTTATAATGAAAAACTGTTTTTT.

The CDR3 DNA reads as TGTGCCAGCACCGGACAGGGGAACACTGAAGCTTTCTTT. Its translation is CASTGQGNTEAFF. The V and J genes are TRBV12-3 or TRBV12-4 and TRBJ1-1, with 8 bases aligning to TRBD1. This CDR3 contains 13 residues. Losses at the gene ends were 7 bases for V and 1 base for J; bases not matched to a gene: 2.

Note on this clone: At one end, the junction sequence differs from germline, possibly due to a read error. The chain recombines TRBV5-4 with TRBJ2-2; 10 bases align to TRBD1. Germline V gives CDR1 SGHNT, CDR2 YYREEE (reference sequence). CDR3 length: 18 amino acids. The DNA for the CDR3 is TGTGTCAGCAGCTTGGGACAGGGGCTTCTCACGGGTACCGGGGAGCTGTTTTTT. Translating it yields CVSSLGQGLLTGTGELFF.